The clone carrying this TCR beta chain was found once. Methods used by the authors: ImmunoSEQ output lacked quality scores and full-length reads, limiting matched filtering. Some clones are missing from TCRdb's copy, which holds only in-frame ones; the method was immunoSEQ multiplex PCR. The D gene and trimming were derived from the DNA, and the V and J assignments and clone size from that table. The sample lists fewer than 3 million clones; under 95% were seen once. The sample originates from a study of shared clonotypes between healthy human individuals. About the study: CD4 naive cells filled three plates per donor, CD4 memory three, CD8 naive two and CD8 memory one.

CDR1 MNHEY and CDR2 SVGAGI come from the germline V gene. With V trimmed by 6 bases and J by 4 bases, 6 bases remained unmatched. The CDR3 contains 13 residues. Everyone who donated was a Caucasian adult who lived in Nashville, Tennessee. Sequenced sample: naive CD4+ T cells from PBMCs. Subset described: CD45RA+ positively selected. V usage is TRBV6-5 and J usage is TRBJ2-7; 7 bases line up with TRBD1. The receptor's source is a young man in good health. Some clones in this sample may be carry-over from other donors' samples. The CDR3 is CASSKDREYEQYF. The CDR3 DNA reads TGTGCCAGCAGCAAAGACAGGGAATACGAGCAGTACTTC.